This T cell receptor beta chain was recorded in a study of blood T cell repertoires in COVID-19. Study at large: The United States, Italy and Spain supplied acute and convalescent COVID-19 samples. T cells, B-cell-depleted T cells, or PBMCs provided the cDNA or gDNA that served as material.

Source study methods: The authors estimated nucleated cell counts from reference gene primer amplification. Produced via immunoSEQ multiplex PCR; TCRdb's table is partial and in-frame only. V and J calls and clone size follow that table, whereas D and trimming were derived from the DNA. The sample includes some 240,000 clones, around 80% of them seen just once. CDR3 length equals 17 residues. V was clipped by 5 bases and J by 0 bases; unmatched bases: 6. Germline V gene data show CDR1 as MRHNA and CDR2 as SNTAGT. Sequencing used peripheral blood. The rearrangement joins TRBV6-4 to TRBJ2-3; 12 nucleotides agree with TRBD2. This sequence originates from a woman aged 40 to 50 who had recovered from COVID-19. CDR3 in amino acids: CASSKGLAGISTDTQYF. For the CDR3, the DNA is TGTGCCAGCAGTAAAGGACTAGCGGGGATTAGCACAGATACGCAGTATTTT.